These 28 T cell receptor beta chains share one sample of origin, sequenced in a study of blood T cell repertoires in COVID-19. The table came from immunoSEQ multiplex PCR; TCRdb's copy has only in-frame clones and leaves some out. The sample has 200,000 to 250,000 clones, about 90% seen once. The sequencing sample was made of PBMCs or T cells enriched from blood (not recorded which). The receptors stem from a woman in her 30s who had been exposed to COVID-19.

The chain recombines TRBV5-4 with TRBJ2-3; 10 bases align to TRBD1. Germline V gene lookup returns CDR1 SGHNT and CDR2 YYREEE (reference sequence). The CDR3 length is 15 residues. Unmatched junction bases numbered 2, after V lost 3 bases and J lost 1 base. CDR3 in DNA: TGTGCCAGCAGCTACGACAGGGGGCGCACAGATACGCAGTATTTT. Translation: CASSYDRGRTDTQYF.

V gene TRBV4-1 combines with J gene TRBJ2-4, with no clear D. The CDR3 is 17 amino acids. The V end lost 5 bases, the J end lost 0 bases, and 17 bases lay between the germline ends. Germline CDR1 reads MGHRA; CDR2 reads YSYEKL. This CDR3 is CASSNPVSNLAKNIQYF. DNA for the CDR3: TGCGCCAGCAGCAATCCAGTATCAAACCTAGCCAAAAACATTCAGTACTTC.

The rearrangement joins TRBV6-1 to TRBJ1-4; D gene ambiguous. Trimming pared 1 base from V and 6 bases from J, leaving 3 bases between. Germline-derived CDR1 and CDR2 are MNHNS and SASEGT. The CDR3 extends over 12 amino acids. The CDR3 is CASSEVYEKLFF. For the CDR3, the DNA is TGTGCCAGCAGTGAAGTCTATGAAAAACTGTTTTTT.

The rearrangement links TRBV19 to TRBJ2-1, with TRBD2 matching 11 bases. Trimming removed 7 bases from V and 6 bases from J; junction bases left unmatched: 8. The CDR3 spans 15 residues. Germline V gene lookup returns CDR1 LNHDA and CDR2 SQIVND (reference sequence). CDR3 DNA: TGTGCCAGTACCTTACTAGCGGGAGAGGTCAATGAGCAGTTCTTC. It translates to CASTLLAGEVNEQFF. Supplemented by reference TRBV19 and TRBJ2-1, the full variable domain reads DGGITQSPKYLFRKEGQNVTLSCEQNLNHDAMYWYRQDPGQGLRLIYYSQIVNDFQKGDIAEGYSVSREKKESFPLTVTSAQKNPTAFYLCASTLLAGEVNEQFFGPGTRLTVL.

V and J are TRBV2 and TRBJ1-1; TRBD1 matches 9 bases. The germline CDR1 and CDR2 sequences are SNHLY and FYNNEI. V shed 6 bases, J shed 4 bases, and the junction held 3 bases outside the gene matches. CDR3 size: 13 residues. The CDR3 is CASSYRGRTEAFF. In DNA, the CDR3 is TGTGCCAGCAGCTACAGGGGGCGCACTGAAGCTTTCTTT.

This clone was observed once. The chain links TRBV11-2 to TRBJ2-1; TRBD2 might be the D (5 bases). Deletions cut 5 bases from V and 2 bases from J, with 13 bases between. The CDR3 contains 15 residues. Per germline, CDR1 SGHAT and CDR2 FQNNGV. The CDR3 bases are TGTGCCAGCAGCCCACCCTCCGGGACCTACAATGAGCAGTTCTTC. Translation gives CASSPPSGTYNEQFF.

The chain joins TRBV19 to TRBJ2-5, with TRBD1 as a possible D gene (6 bases). The CDR3 covers 13 residues. Germline CDR1 and CDR2: LNHDA and SQIVND (reference sequence). Trimming removed 4 bases at V and 5 bases at J, with 11 bases between. The CDR3 region is CASSRTVPETQYF. CDR3 nucleotide sequence: TGTGCCAGTAGTAGGACAGTCCCCGAGACCCAGTACTTC.

The chain is built from TRBV20-1 and TRBJ2-7, with 10 bases lining up with TRBD1. From germline, CDR1 is DFQATT and CDR2 SNEGSKA (reference sequence). The CDR3 extends over 15 amino acids. V trimming: 3 bases; J trimming: 2 bases; junction bases outside the gene matches: 7. The CDR3 spells CSASADRGTPYEQYF. The DNA of the CDR3 is TGCAGTGCTAGTGCGGACAGGGGGACACCCTACGAGCAGTACTTC.

V and J are TRBV13 and TRBJ2-2; 14 nucleotides line up with TRBD2. This CDR3 is built from 19 residues. V was pared by 4 bases and J by 0 bases, with 7 bases of the junction left unmatched. Germline CDR1 is PRHDT and CDR2 is FYEKMQ (reference sequence). CDR3 nucleotide sequence: TGTGCCAGCAGCTCACAGACTAGCGGGAGGGACGCGAACACCGGGGAGCTGTTTTTT. Amino acids: CASSSQTSGRDANTGELFF.

The chain recombines TRBV6-5 with TRBJ1-4; TRBD1 aligns across 7 bases. This CDR3 region has 13 residues. Germline loops: CDR1 MNHEY, CDR2 SVGAGI. V trimming: 6 bases; J trimming: 8 bases; junction bases outside the gene matches: 6. The chain's CDR3 is CASSRNRGEKLFF. Written as DNA, the CDR3 is TGTGCCAGCAGCCGTAACAGGGGCGAAAAACTGTTTTTT.

This clone was found once. The rearrangement links TRBV23-1 to TRBJ1-2; maybe TRBD1 (6 bases). TRBV23-1 is an ORF, with its function uncertain. The CDR3 spans 16 residues. V lost 0 bases and J lost 1, with 12 bases in between. DNA of the CDR3: TGCGCCAGCAGTCAATCGGGAGGGGGGGATAACTATGGCTACACCTTC. It translates to CASSQSGGGDNYGYTF.

The J gene is TRBJ1-4, the V gene TRBV6-8; unclear D gene. This CDR3 comprises 18 residues. The germline gives CDR1 MNHGY, CDR2 SAAAGT. Trimming took 3 bases from V and 10 from J, leaving 27 bases between them. The DNA for the CDR3 is TGTGCCAGCAGTTATGGTGCCCTACACAGCCCAAATGACGGAAAACTGTTTTTT. Translating gives CASSYGALHSPNDGKLFF.

This sequence joins TRBV6-6 and TRBJ1-4, with D perhaps matching TRBD1 (6 bases). From germline, CDR1 is MNHNY and CDR2 SVGAGI (reference sequence). Trimming removed 2 bases from V and 8 bases from J, with 18 bases in between. The CDR3 sequence is 16 residues long. The CDR3 nucleotides are TGTGCCAGCAGTTACGTCCCACAGGGTAGGGAGGAAAAACTGTTTTTT. Protein: CASSYVPQGREEKLFF.

The rearrangement links TRBV6-5 to TRBJ1-2; 8 nucleotides agree with TRBD1. The germline V gene encodes CDR1 MNHEY and CDR2 SVGAGI. The ends lost 6 bases at V and 4 bases at J; junction bases unmatched: 10. The CDR3 spans 15 residues. CDR3 in amino acids: CASSVRQGAGYGYTF. CDR3 nucleotides: TGTGCCAGCAGCGTACGTCAGGGGGCAGGCTATGGCTACACCTTC.

V gene TRBV15 combines with J gene TRBJ1-5; 7 bases line up with TRBD1. Germline lookup yields CDR1 LNHNV and CDR2 YYDKDF (reference sequence). The ends lost 2 bases at V and 2 bases at J; junction bases unmatched: 6. CDR3 length: 16 amino acids. The CDR3 here is CATSRTGESGNQPQHF. CDR3 DNA: TGTGCCACCAGCAGAACAGGGGAGTCAGGCAATCAGCCCCAGCATTTT. Combining the CDR3 with reference TRBV15 and TRBJ1-5 gives the whole variable domain DAMVIQNPRYQVTQFGKPVTLSCSQTLNHNVMYWYQQKSSQAPKLLFHYYDKDFNNEADTPDNFQSRRPNTSFCFLDIRSPGLGDTAMYLCATSRTGESGNQPQHFGDGTRLSIL.

The rearrangement joins TRBV6-2 or TRBV6-3 to TRBJ2-1; D call uncertain. Trimming took 2 bases from V and 7 from J, leaving 9 bases between them. Per the germline V gene, CDR1 is MNHEY and CDR2 is SVGEGT. The CDR3 extends over 13 amino acids. The CDR3 DNA is TGTGCCAGCAGTTACCGGAGTTTTAATGAGCAGTTCTTC. Protein product: CASSYRSFNEQFF.

The sample holds one count of this clone. This chain links TRBV3-1 (or the pseudogene TRBV3-2) with TRBJ1-1; a weak D match, TRBD1 (6 bases). The germline V and J ends were trimmed by 0 bases and 3 bases, with 11 bases remaining between them. The CDR3 contains 15 residues. Germline CDR1 LGHDT, CDR2 YNNKEL (reference sequence). The CDR3 loop is CASSQDHAGDTEAFF. The DNA for the CDR3 is TGTGCCAGCAGCCAAGATCACGCAGGGGACACTGAAGCTTTCTTT.

The CDR3 reads CASSYRGTYGYTF. In nucleotides, the CDR3 is TGTGCCAGCAGTTACAGGGGCACCTATGGCTACACCTTC. The chain joins TRBV6-5 to TRBJ1-2; D perhaps matches TRBD1 (5 bases). V shed 2 bases and J shed 4 bases, with 8 bases lying between them. Germline V lookup: CDR1 MNHEY, CDR2 SVGAGI. The CDR3 has 13 residues.

J is TRBJ2-5 and V is TRBV11-2, with 8 bases that match TRBD1. The V gene end was trimmed by 5 bases and the J gene end by 5 bases; junction bases not matched to a gene: 10. The CDR3 extends over 15 amino acids. Germline CDR1 is SGHAT and CDR2 is FQNNGV. The CDR3 DNA reads as TGTGCCAGCAGCCGCGGTTGGGGGACAGGCGAGACCCAGTACTTC. As protein: CASSRGWGTGETQYF.

The chain combines TRBV28 with TRBJ2-7; D may be TRBD1 (5 bases). V was cut by 10 bases and J by 4 bases, with 20 bases left in between. The CDR3 consists of 14 residues. Germline V gives CDR1 MDHEN, CDR2 SYDVKM. DNA of the CDR3: TGTGCCATTGGGCGGTGGGGCGGACAATACGAGCAGTACTTC. Its protein product is CAIGRWGGQYEQYF.

The chain joins TRBV19 to TRBJ1-1; tentative D call: TRBD1 (5 bases). Trimming left V 7 bases short and J 2 bases short, with 11 bases between. The CDR3 is made up of 13 amino acids. Germline lookup yields CDR1 LNHDA and CDR2 SQIVND (reference sequence). The CDR3 DNA reads TGTGCCAGTACCGTGACAGTTAACACTGAAGCTTTCTTT. Translated: CASTVTVNTEAFF.

This chain links TRBV7-2 with TRBJ1-2; D remains ambiguous. From germline, CDR1 is SGHTA and CDR2 FQGNSA. V lost 1 base, J lost 6 bases, and 15 bases lay in between. The CDR3 covers 15 residues. The CDR3 loop is CASSLDPGTTDGYTF. The DNA of the CDR3 is TGTGCCAGCAGCTTAGATCCGGGTACTACCGATGGCTACACCTTC. The whole variable domain, remainder taken from reference TRBV7-2 and TRBJ1-2, is GAGVSQSPSNKVTEKGKDVELRCDPISGHTALYWYRQSLGQGLEFLIYFQGNSAPDKSGLPSDRFSAERTGGSVSTLTIQRTQQEDSAVYLCASSLDPGTTDGYTFGSGTRLTVV.

This chain uses TRBV30 with TRBJ2-7; 8 positions match TRBD2. Germline CDR1 GTSNPN, CDR2 SVGIG (reference sequence). V dropped 2 bases and J dropped 6; count of bases not matched to a gene: 6. The CDR3 runs 13 residues. CDR3 protein: CAWSLGGGLEQYF. CDR3 sequence (DNA): TGTGCCTGGAGTCTTGGCGGGGGGCTCGAGCAGTACTTC.

This sequence joins TRBV7-6 and TRBJ1-6, with D unresolved. CDR1 and CDR2 from the germline V gene are SGHVS and FNYEAQ. The CDR3 runs 14 residues. V gave up 4 bases and J gave up 9 bases, with 13 bases separating them. The CDR3 nucleotides are TGTGCCAGCAGCTCGGGTGGTCTTGGTTCACCCCTCCACTTT. Translation: CASSSGGLGSPLHF.

The rearrangement uses TRBV5-4 and TRBJ2-1, with TRBD2 identical over 8 bases. V lost 0 bases to trimming and J lost 5 bases; unmatched junction nucleotides: 4. From germline, CDR1 is SGHNT and CDR2 YYREEE (reference sequence). The CDR3 extends over 15 amino acids. CDR3: CASSLVGLADNEQFF. The CDR3 region has the DNA TGTGCCAGCAGCTTGGTCGGACTAGCCGACAATGAGCAGTTCTTC. The full variable domain, completed using reference TRBV5-4 and TRBJ2-1, is ETGVTQSPTHLIKTRGQQVTLRCSSQSGHNTVSWYQQALGQGPQFIFQYYREEENGRGNFPPRFSGLQFPNYSSELNVNALELDDSALYLCASSLVGLADNEQFFGPGTRLTVL.

J is TRBJ2-7 and V is TRBV6-5; D gene ambiguous. V shed 5 bases and J shed 1 base, with 15 bases lying between them. The length of the CDR3 is 15 residues. Germline CDR1 reads MNHEY; CDR2 reads SVGAGI. CDR3 in amino acids: CASSQALAASYEQYF. CDR3 nucleotide sequence: TGTGCCAGCAGTCAGGCCCTGGCCGCGTCCTACGAGCAGTACTTC.

The chain employs TRBV20-1 and TRBJ2-7; D possibly corresponds to TRBD1 (5 bases). V lost 3 bases to trimming and J lost 2 bases, with 14 bases between them. This CDR3 contains 14 residues. The V gene's germline CDR1 is DFQATT and CDR2 SNEGSKA (reference sequence). The CDR3 sequence: CSASRPAGTYEQYF. Here the CDR3 DNA reads TGCAGTGCTAGTCGTCCCGCAGGGACCTACGAGCAGTACTTC.

V and J are TRBV5-5 and TRBJ1-5; 10 bases align to TRBD1. The CDR3 is made up of 14 amino acids. Germline loops: CDR1 SGHKS, CDR2 YYEKEE (reference sequence). V was pared by 4 bases and J by 9 bases, with 7 bases of the junction left unmatched. Written as DNA, the CDR3 is TGTGCCAGCAGCGAGACAGGGGGCGATCGGCCCCAGCATTTT. Residues: CASSETGGDRPQHF.